This T cell receptor (beta chain) emerged from a study of PD-1 blockade in classical Hodgkin lymphoma. About the study: Patients had nivolumab dosed at 3 mg/kg, delivered intravenously every 2 weeks. Study-level findings and limits: Some patients started nivolumab under 1 year after ASCT, and they were excluded.

In every patient, relapse followed autologous stem cell transplantation, while exposure to brentuximab vedotin differed. This CDR3 has 13 amino acids. The junction had 11 bases not matched to a gene; V was cut back by 3 bases and J by 15 bases. Germline V gene lookup returns CDR1 MGHRA and CDR2 YSYEKL. By sample share, this clone is medium-sized. Its antigen is currently unknown. Clones were read by immunoSEQ multiplex PCR, and TCRdb kept only the in-frame ones, dropping some. The table lists 14,000 to 15,000 clones, less than 80% of them singletons. The TCR comes from a human donor with classical Hodgkin lymphoma. V and J are TRBV4-1 and TRBJ1-5; 7 bases are a match to TRBD1. Sample: peripheral blood mononuclear cells (PBMCs), taken at baseline. The CDR3 reads CASSQTVGGPPHF. The CDR3 DNA is TGCGCCAGCAGCCAGACCGTAGGGGGCCCTCCGCATTTT.